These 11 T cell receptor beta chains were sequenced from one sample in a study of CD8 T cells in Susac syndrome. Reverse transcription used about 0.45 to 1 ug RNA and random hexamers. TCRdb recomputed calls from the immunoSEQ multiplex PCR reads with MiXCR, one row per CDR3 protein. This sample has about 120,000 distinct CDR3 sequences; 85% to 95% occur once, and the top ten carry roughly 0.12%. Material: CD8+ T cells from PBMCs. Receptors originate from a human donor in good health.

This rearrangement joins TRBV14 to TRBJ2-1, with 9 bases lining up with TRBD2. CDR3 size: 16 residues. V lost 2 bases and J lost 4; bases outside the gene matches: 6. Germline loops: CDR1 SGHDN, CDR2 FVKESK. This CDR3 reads CASSQNQLAGYNEQFF. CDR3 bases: TGTGCCAGCAGCCAAAATCAACTAGCGGGTTACAATGAGCAGTTCTTC.

The CDR3 loop is CASSLPGSSGANVLTF. DNA for the CDR3: TGCGCCAGCAGCTTGCCGGGGAGCTCTGGGGCCAACGTCCTGACTTTC. This chain connects TRBV5-1 to TRBJ2-6; D might be TRBD2 (5 bases). CDR3 length: 16 residues. V gave up 1 base and J gave up 0 bases, with 8 bases separating them. CDR1 is SGHRS and CDR2 is YFSETQ in the germline V gene.

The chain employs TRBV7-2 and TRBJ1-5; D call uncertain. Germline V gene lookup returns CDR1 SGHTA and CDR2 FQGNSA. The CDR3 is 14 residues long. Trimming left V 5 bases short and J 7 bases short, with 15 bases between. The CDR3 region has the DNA TGTGCCAGCAGCCCCCAGGCTTCCGGGCAGCCCCAGCATTTT. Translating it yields CASSPQASGQPQHF.

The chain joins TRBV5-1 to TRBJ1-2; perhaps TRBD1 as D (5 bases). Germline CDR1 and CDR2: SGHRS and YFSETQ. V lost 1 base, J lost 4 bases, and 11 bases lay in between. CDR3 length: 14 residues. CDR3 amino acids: CASSLSGNGYGYTF. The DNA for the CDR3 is TGCGCCAGCAGCTTGTCAGGGAACGGCTATGGCTACACCTTC.

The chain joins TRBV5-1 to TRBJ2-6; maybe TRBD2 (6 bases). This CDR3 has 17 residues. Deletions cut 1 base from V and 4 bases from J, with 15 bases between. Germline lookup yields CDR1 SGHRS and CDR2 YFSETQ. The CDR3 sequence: CASSLIVAGRGANVLTF. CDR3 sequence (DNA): TGCGCCAGCAGCTTGATCGTCGCGGGGCGAGGGGCCAACGTCCTGACTTTC. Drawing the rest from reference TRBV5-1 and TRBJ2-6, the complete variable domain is KAGVTQTPRYLIKTRGQQVTLSCSPISGHRSVSWYQQTPGQGLQFLFEYFSETQRNKGNFPGRFSGRQFSNSRSEMNVSTLELGDSALYLCASSLIVAGRGANVLTFGAGSRLTVL.

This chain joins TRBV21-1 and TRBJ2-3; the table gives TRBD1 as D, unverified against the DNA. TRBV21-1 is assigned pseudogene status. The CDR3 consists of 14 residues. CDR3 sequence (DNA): TGTGCCAGTAGAGGACAGGGCCTGGCAGATACGCAGTATTTT. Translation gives CASRGQGLADTQYF.

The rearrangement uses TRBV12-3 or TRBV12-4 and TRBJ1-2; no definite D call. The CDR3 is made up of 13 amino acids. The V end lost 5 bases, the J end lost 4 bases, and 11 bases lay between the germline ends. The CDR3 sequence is CASSPSPSYGYTF. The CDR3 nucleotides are TGTGCCAGCAGTCCCTCGCCCAGCTATGGCTACACCTTC.

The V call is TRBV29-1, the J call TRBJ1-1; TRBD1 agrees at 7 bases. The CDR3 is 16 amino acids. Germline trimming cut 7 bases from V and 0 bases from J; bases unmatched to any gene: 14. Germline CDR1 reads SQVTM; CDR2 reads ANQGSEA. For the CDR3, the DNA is TGCAGCGCACACAGGGGAGGGGGGATTGTGAACACTGAAGCTTTCTTT. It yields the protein CSAHRGGGIVNTEAFF. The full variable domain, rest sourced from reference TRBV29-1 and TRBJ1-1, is SAVISQKPSRDICQRGTSLTIQCQVDSQVTMMFWYRQQPGQSLTLIATANQGSEATYESGFVIDKFPISRPNLTFSTLTVSNMSPEDSSIYLCSAHRGGGIVNTEAFFGQGTRLTVV.

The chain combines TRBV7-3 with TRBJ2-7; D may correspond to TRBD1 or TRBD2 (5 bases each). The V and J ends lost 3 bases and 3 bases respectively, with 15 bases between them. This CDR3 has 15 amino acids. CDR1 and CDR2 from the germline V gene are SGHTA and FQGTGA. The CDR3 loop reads CASSFTGRAGYEQYF. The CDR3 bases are TGTGCCAGCAGCTTTACGGGACGGGCGGGCTACGAGCAGTACTTC.

CDR3 region: CASSTMGGDSPLHF. In nucleotides, the CDR3 is TGCGCCAGCAGTACAATGGGGGGAGATTCACCCCTCCACTTT. The V gene is TRBV4-3, the J gene TRBJ1-6; D possibly corresponds to TRBD1 (5 bases). The CDR3 has 14 amino acids. V was trimmed by 6 bases and J by 8 bases, leaving 14 bases between them. The germline gives CDR1 LGHNA, CDR2 YSLEER.

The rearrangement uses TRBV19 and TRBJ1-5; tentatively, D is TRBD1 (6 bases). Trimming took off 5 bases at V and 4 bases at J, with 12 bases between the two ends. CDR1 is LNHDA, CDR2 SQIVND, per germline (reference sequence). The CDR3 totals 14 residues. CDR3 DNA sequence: TGTGCCAGTAGTCGGACAGCTGATAATCAGCCCCAGCATTTT. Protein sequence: CASSRTADNQPQHF.